The 14 T cell receptor beta chains in this list originate from one sample, sequenced in a study of identical twins. TCRdb reanalysed the 5' RACE reads using MiXCR and keeps one entry per CDR3 protein. The sample records 200,000 to 250,000 distinct CDR3 sequences, about 7% being singletons. These data were also filed under a second study, of yellow fever vaccine responses in identical twins.

The specimen was memory (CD45RO+) T cells sorted from blood. Receptors were obtained from a woman younger than 35 in good health.

In this sample, this clonotype turned up many times. V and J are TRBV20-1 and TRBJ2-7, with D hard to call. The CDR3 has 14 amino acids. CDR1 is DFQATT, CDR2 SNEGSKA, per germline (reference sequence). V was clipped by 2 bases and J by 3 bases, with 14 bases between them. CDR3 in amino acids: CSARLSGTDYEQYV. In DNA, the CDR3 is TGCAGTGCTAGACTGTCTGGAACAGACTACGAGCAGTACGTC.

This clonotype came up a few times. The chain recombines TRBV11-2 with TRBJ2-3, with TRBD2 identical over 8 bases. The length of the CDR3 is 18 residues. Germline values: CDR1 SGHAT, CDR2 FQNNGV. With V trimmed by 2 bases and J by 3 bases, 13 bases remained unmatched. The CDR3 loop reads CASSLRYGGEERTDTQYF. CDR3 coding DNA: TGTGCCAGCAGCTTACGATACGGGGGGGAGGAGAGGACAGATACGCAGTATTTT. Looking up the rest from reference TRBV11-2 and TRBJ2-3 gives the full variable domain: EAGVAQSPRYKIIEKRQSVAFWCNPISGHATLYWYQQILGQGPKLLIQFQNNGVVDDSQLPKDRFSAERLKGVDSTLKIQPAKLEDSAVYLCASSLRYGGEERTDTQYFGPGTRLTVL.

This clonotype has ten or more counts. V usage is TRBV29-1 and J usage is TRBJ2-1; D remains ambiguous. V was pared by 4 bases and J by 6 bases, with 10 bases between. Germline V lookup: CDR1 SQVTM, CDR2 ANQGSEA. CDR3 size: 12 residues. The CDR3 region has the DNA TGCAGCGTTGTTTGGGGTAGCAATGAGCAGTTCTTC. It specifies CSVVWGSNEQFF.

This clonotype was counted ten times or more. This chain uses TRBV5-1 with TRBJ2-3; D gene unclear. Germline loops: CDR1 SGHRS, CDR2 YFSETQ. CDR3 length: 15 residues. V lost 0 bases to trimming and J lost 4 bases, with 12 bases between them. CDR3 loop: CASSLALEGPDTQYF. The CDR3 DNA reads as TGCGCCAGCAGCTTGGCCCTGGAAGGTCCAGATACGCAGTATTTT.

This clonotype occurred a few times. This rearrangement joins TRBV4-1 to TRBJ2-5; D tentatively reads TRBD1 or TRBD2 (5 bases each). The CDR3 consists of 16 residues. V lost 4 bases and J 5 bases, leaving 20 bases between the germline ends. Per the germline V gene, CDR1 is MGHRA and CDR2 is YSYEKL. The CDR3 here is CASSLERGDRRETQYF. The CDR3 coding sequence is TGCGCCAGCAGCCTTGAGAGAGGGGACCGACGGGAGACCCAGTACTTC.

This clonotype was recorded a few times. The rearrangement links TRBV12-3 or TRBV12-4 to TRBJ1-4; 12 bases fit TRBD1. The V gene end was trimmed by 5 bases and the J gene end by 2 bases; junction bases not matched to a gene: 6. The CDR3 is 17 residues long. CDR3 in DNA: TGTGCCAGCAGTACGGGACAGGGGGCGACTACTAATGAAAAACTGTTTTTT. Protein sequence: CASSTGQGATTNEKLFF.

This clonotype was observed at least ten times. The CDR3 DNA sequence: TGCAGTGCGGGAGCGATGGAACGGAACACCGGGGAGCTGTTTTTT. Encoded protein: CSAGAMERNTGELFF. The chain links TRBV20-1 to TRBJ2-2, with D possibly TRBD2 on 5 matching bases. From germline, CDR1 is DFQATT and CDR2 SNEGSKA (reference sequence). Trimming removed 6 bases at V and 1 base at J, with 15 bases between. The CDR3 is made up of 15 amino acids.

This clonotype was counted only a few times. The missing conserved phenylalanine or tryptophan at the end of this CDR3 makes a read error likely. The genes are TRBV12-3 or TRBV12-4 and TRBJ1-1; D is undetermined. The CDR3 consists of 11 residues. The V end lost 6 bases, the J end lost 1 base, and 3 bases lay between the germline ends. The chain's CDR3 is CASRWNTEAFL. CDR3 nucleotides: TGTGCCAGCAGGTGGAACACTGAAGCTTTCCTT.

As for this clonotype: A much more abundant neighbour one base away suggests this may be a read error. The chain is built from TRBV20-1 and TRBJ1-1; weak D call: TRBD1 (6 bases). Germline V gene lookup returns CDR1 DFQATT and CDR2 SNEGSKA (reference sequence). V was clipped by 3 bases and J by 4 bases, with 15 bases between them. This CDR3 is 14 amino acids long. The CDR3, as DNA: TGCAGTGCTAGGTCCGGGGGCGGTGTCACTGAAGCTTTCTTT. This sequence encodes CSARSGGGVTEAFF.

This clonotype was found a few times. V and J are TRBV27 and TRBJ2-3; 8 bases are shared with TRBD2. This CDR3 comprises 17 residues. V shed 3 bases and J 7 bases; nucleotides not matched to a gene: 15. In germline, CDR1 is MNHEY, CDR2 SMNVEV (reference sequence). Here the CDR3 reads CASSLSSGGVVFHTQYF. CDR3 DNA sequence: TGTGCCAGCAGTTTGTCATCGGGGGGGGTGGTCTTCCATACGCAGTATTTT.

This clonotype was observed many times. This chain joins TRBV29-1 and TRBJ1-1; D is unresolved. CDR1 and CDR2 (germline): SQVTM, ANQGSEA. Trimming left V 7 bases short and J 2 bases short, with 14 bases between. The CDR3 covers 13 residues. The CDR3 loop reads CSGKPGSNTEAFF. Written as DNA, the CDR3 is TGCAGCGGAAAACCCGGGTCCAACACTGAAGCTTTCTTT.

This clonotype was recorded a few times. The rearrangement links TRBV11-2 to TRBJ2-7; D gene uncertain. This CDR3 spans 15 amino acids. Trimming stripped 1 base from V and 0 bases from J, with 10 bases between. The germline CDR1 and CDR2 sequences are SGHAT and FQNNGV. CDR3 sequence reads: CASSLVSSSSYEQYF. Here the CDR3 DNA reads TGTGCCAGCAGCTTAGTGTCCAGTTCCTCCTACGAGCAGTACTTC.

The V and J genes are TRBV2 and TRBJ2-7, with a weak D call TRBD2 (6 bases). Looked up from germline, CDR1 is SNHLY and CDR2 is FYNNEI. Trimming pared 7 bases from V and 2 bases from J, leaving 15 bases between. This CDR3 contains 14 residues. The CDR3 region has the DNA TGTGCCAGCAAGATAGGGACTTCCGCCTACGAGCAGTACGTC. Translation gives CASKIGTSAYEQYV.

V and J are TRBV18 and TRBJ2-6; D remains ambiguous. Trimming left V 0 bases short and J 1 base short, with 7 bases between. CDR1 is KGHSH, CDR2 LQKENI, per germline. CDR3 length equals 16 residues. The CDR3 here is CASSPPLDSGANVLTF. CDR3 sequence (DNA): TGTGCCAGCTCACCACCATTGGATTCTGGGGCCAACGTCCTGACTTTC.